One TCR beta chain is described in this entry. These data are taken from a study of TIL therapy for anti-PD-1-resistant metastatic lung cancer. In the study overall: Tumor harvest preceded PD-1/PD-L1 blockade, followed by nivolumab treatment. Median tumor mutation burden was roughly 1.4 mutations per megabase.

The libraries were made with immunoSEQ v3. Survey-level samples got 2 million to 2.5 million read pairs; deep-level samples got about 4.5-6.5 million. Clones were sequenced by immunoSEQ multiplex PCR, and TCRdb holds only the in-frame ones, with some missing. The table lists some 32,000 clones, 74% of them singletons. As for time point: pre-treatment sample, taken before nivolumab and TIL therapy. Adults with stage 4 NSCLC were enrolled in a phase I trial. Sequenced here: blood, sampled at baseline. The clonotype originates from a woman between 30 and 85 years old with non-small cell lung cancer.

For the CDR3, the DNA is TGTGCCAGCAGCTTACTAGCGGGAGTTGCTTACAATGAGCAGTTCTTC. Amino acid sequence: CASSLLAGVAYNEQFF. The J gene is TRBJ2-1, the V gene TRBV7-6; 10 bases map to TRBD2. The ends lost 2 bases at V and 4 bases at J; junction bases unmatched: 5. The CDR3 runs to 16 residues. CDR1 and CDR2 from the germline V gene are SGHVS and FNYEAQ.